This TCR beta chain was retrieved from a study of blood T cell repertoires in COVID-19. Using immunoSEQ multiplex PCR, the repertoire was profiled, and TCRdb retains in-frame clones only, with some absent. The sample consists of about 190,000 clones, 75% to 90% of them appearing once. This clonotype originated in a young man with acute or convalescent COVID-19. The sample taken for sequencing was peripheral blood.

The CDR3 reads CASITGGTEAFF. The CDR3 DNA sequence: TGTGCCAGCATTACAGGGGGCACTGAAGCTTTCTTT. The rearrangement joins TRBV6-5 to TRBJ1-1; 8 nucleotides line up with TRBD1. In germline, CDR1 is MNHEY, CDR2 SVGAGI. J was trimmed by 4 bases and V by 7 bases; bases with no gene match: 2. The CDR3 is 12 residues long.